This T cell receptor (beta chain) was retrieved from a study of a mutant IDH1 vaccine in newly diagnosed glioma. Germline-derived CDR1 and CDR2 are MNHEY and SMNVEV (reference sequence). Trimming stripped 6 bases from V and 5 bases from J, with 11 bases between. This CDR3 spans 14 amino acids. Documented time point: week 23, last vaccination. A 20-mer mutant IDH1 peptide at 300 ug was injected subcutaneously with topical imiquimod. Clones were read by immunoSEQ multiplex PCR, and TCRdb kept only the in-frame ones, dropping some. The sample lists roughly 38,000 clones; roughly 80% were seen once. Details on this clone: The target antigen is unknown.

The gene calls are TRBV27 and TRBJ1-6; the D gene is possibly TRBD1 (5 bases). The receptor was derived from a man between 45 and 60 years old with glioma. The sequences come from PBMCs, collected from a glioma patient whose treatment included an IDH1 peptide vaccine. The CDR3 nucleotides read TGTGCCAGCAGGCAGGGTTCTGATAATTCACCCCTCCACTTT. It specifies CASRQGSDNSPLHF.